A selection of T cell receptor beta chains follows, all from one sample in a study of cytomegalovirus exposure and HLA in healthy donors. Method: immunoSEQ multiplex PCR; TCRdb's copy keeps in-frame clones and lacks some. Seen here are a few hundred thousand clones, approximately 90% observed once, and the top ten hold less than 1.2%. Sequencing used PBMCs. The source of these receptors is a woman aged 18-29 years in good health and CMV-seronegative. The CDR3 runs from the conserved cysteine through the conserved F or W. The D gene is left open where the match is weak. Clone size is not always given. Where it is, it says once, few, many or a class for expanded clones.

cdr3_length: 16; clone_size: NA; v_call: TRBV5-4; d_call: NA; j_call: TRBJ2-2; cdr3_aa: CASSPISGSNTGELFF; cdr3_nt: TGTGCCAGCAGCCCTATTTCAGGCAGTAACACCGGGGAGCTGTTTTTT
cdr3_length: 17; clone_size: NA; v_call: TRBV1; d_call: NA; j_call: TRBJ2-5; cdr3_aa: CTSSLQIVAGEEETQYF; cdr3_nt: TGCACCAGCAGCCTACAGATAGTAGCGGGGGAGGAGGAGACCCAGTACTTC
cdr3_length: 14; clone_size: NA; v_call: TRBV5-1; d_call: NA; j_call: TRBJ1-2; cdr3_aa: CASRDLATSYGYTF; cdr3_nt: TGCGCCAGCAGGGACTTGGCCACCTCCTATGGCTACACCTTC
cdr3_length: 13; clone_size: NA; v_call: TRBV5-1; d_call: NA; j_call: TRBJ1-1; cdr3_aa: CASSFGGNTEAFF; cdr3_nt: TGCGCCAGCAGCTTCGGCGGGAACACTGAAGCTTTCTTT
cdr3_length: 14; clone_size: few; v_call: TRBV5-5; d_call: NA; j_call: TRBJ1-5; cdr3_aa: CASSLRTGDQPQHF; cdr3_nt: TGTGCCAGCAGCTTGCGGACGGGGGACCAGCCCCAGCATTTT
cdr3_length: 11; clone_size: few; v_call: TRBV5-5; d_call: NA; j_call: TRBJ1-6; cdr3_aa: CASSFTGSLHF; cdr3_nt: TGTGCCAGCAGCTTTACAGGCAGCCTCCACTTT
cdr3_length: 14; clone_size: NA; v_call: TRBV2; d_call: TRBD1; j_call: TRBJ1-5; cdr3_aa: CASTGQGAGQPQHF; cdr3_nt: TGTGCCAGCACCGGACAGGGGGCTGGTCAGCCCCAGCATTTT
cdr3_length: 15; clone_size: NA; v_call: TRBV19; d_call: TRBD2; j_call: TRBJ2-1; cdr3_aa: CASKSPSGRYNEQFF; cdr3_nt: TGTGCCAGTAAGTCCCCCAGCGGGAGGTACAATGAGCAGTTCTTC
cdr3_length: 15; clone_size: once; v_call: TRBV27; d_call: NA; j_call: TRBJ1-2; cdr3_aa: CASSSKPGVNYGYTF; cdr3_nt: TGTGCCAGCAGTTCTAAACCGGGGGTCAACTATGGCTACACCTTC
cdr3_length: 15; clone_size: NA; v_call: TRBV11-3; d_call: TRBD1; j_call: TRBJ1-2; cdr3_aa: CASSPSGTANYGYTF; cdr3_nt: TGTGCCAGCAGCCCTTCCGGGACAGCTAACTATGGCTACACCTTC
cdr3_length: 15; clone_size: NA; v_call: TRBV15; d_call: TRBD1; j_call: TRBJ1-1; cdr3_aa: CATSRPSDRASEAFF; cdr3_nt: TGTGCCACCAGCAGGCCTTCGGACAGGGCATCAGAAGCTTTCTTT
cdr3_length: 16; clone_size: NA; v_call: TRBV5-1; d_call: NA; j_call: TRBJ1-5; cdr3_aa: CASSLGRGGSNQPQHF; cdr3_nt: TGCGCCAGCAGCTTGGGGAGGGGCGGGAGCAATCAGCCCCAGCATTTT
cdr3_length: 18; clone_size: NA; v_call: TRBV7-8; d_call: NA; j_call: TRBJ1-2; cdr3_aa: CASSLGRVPGNAGYGYTF; cdr3_nt: TGTGCCAGCAGCTTAGGACGAGTCCCGGGGAACGCCGGCTATGGCTACACCTTC
cdr3_length: 12; clone_size: NA; v_call: TRBV29-1; d_call: TRBD1; j_call: TRBJ2-1; cdr3_aa: CSGETGANEQFF; cdr3_nt: TGCAGCGGGGAGACAGGGGCGAATGAGCAGTTCTTC
cdr3_length: 12; clone_size: NA; v_call: TRBV10-3; d_call: NA; j_call: TRBJ2-1; cdr3_aa: CAISDSGNEQFF; cdr3_nt: TGTGCCATCAGTGATTCAGGAAATGAGCAGTTCTTC
cdr3_length: 20; clone_size: NA; v_call: TRBV7-6; d_call: TRBD2; j_call: TRBJ2-7; cdr3_aa: CASSLGWQPLGTSGGYEQYF; cdr3_nt: TGTGCCAGCAGCTTAGGGTGGCAGCCTCTTGGGACTAGCGGGGGATACGAGCAGTACTTC
cdr3_length: 14; clone_size: NA; v_call: TRBV2; d_call: NA; j_call: TRBJ2-3; cdr3_aa: CASSDLTRTDTQYF; cdr3_nt: TGTGCCAGCAGTGACCTCACGCGGACAGATACGCAGTATTTT
cdr3_length: 20; clone_size: NA; v_call: TRBV15; d_call: TRBD1; j_call: TRBJ2-1; cdr3_aa: CATSSPRGPTTGGAYNEQFF; cdr3_nt: TGTGCCACCAGCAGCCCCCGCGGCCCCACGACAGGGGGTGCCTACAATGAGCAGTTCTTC
cdr3_length: 15; clone_size: NA; v_call: TRBV6-1; d_call: TRBD1; j_call: TRBJ1-6; cdr3_aa: CASSLRTGLDSPLHF; cdr3_nt: TGTGCCAGCAGTTTGCGGACAGGGTTGGATTCACCCCTCCACTTT
cdr3_length: 14; clone_size: few; v_call: TRBV5-1; d_call: NA; j_call: TRBJ1-1; cdr3_aa: CASSSQGFGTEAFF; cdr3_nt: TGCGCCAGCAGCTCACAGGGCTTTGGCACTGAAGCTTTCTTT
cdr3_length: 14; clone_size: once; v_call: TRBV5-4; d_call: NA; j_call: TRBJ1-2; cdr3_aa: CASSSGLRNYGYTF; cdr3_nt: TGTGCCAGCAGCTCGGGACTCCGAAACTATGGCTACACCTTC
cdr3_length: 16; clone_size: NA; v_call: TRBV7-5; d_call: NA; j_call: TRBJ1-2; cdr3_aa: CARSLRWRGRIYGYTF; cdr3_nt: TGTGCCAGAAGCTTAAGGTGGAGGGGGCGGATCTATGGCTACACCTTC
cdr3_length: 15; clone_size: NA; v_call: TRBV29-1; d_call: NA; j_call: TRBJ2-3; cdr3_aa: CSVEDRGTGTDTQYF; cdr3_nt: TGCAGCGTTGAAGATCGGGGTACAGGCACAGATACGCAGTATTTT
cdr3_length: 19; clone_size: NA; v_call: TRBV4-1; d_call: TRBD1; j_call: TRBJ2-4; cdr3_aa: CASSQVYGTGVRTKNIQYF; cdr3_nt: TGCGCCAGCAGCCAAGTGTACGGGACAGGGGTAAGGACCAAAAACATTCAGTACTTC
cdr3_length: 14; clone_size: NA; v_call: TRBV14; d_call: TRBD2; j_call: TRBJ2-5; cdr3_aa: CASSPREGLETQYF; cdr3_nt: TGTGCCAGCAGCCCGCGGGAGGGCCTGGAGACCCAGTACTTC
cdr3_length: 14; clone_size: NA; v_call: TRBV10-3; d_call: TRBD1; j_call: TRBJ2-7; cdr3_aa: CAISPGQWTHEQYF; cdr3_nt: TGTGCCATCAGTCCGGGACAGTGGACCCACGAGCAGTACTTC
cdr3_length: 12; clone_size: NA; v_call: TRBV5-5; d_call: NA; j_call: TRBJ2-1; cdr3_aa: CASASSYNEQFF; cdr3_nt: TGTGCCAGCGCGAGCTCCTACAATGAGCAGTTCTTC
cdr3_length: 16; clone_size: NA; v_call: TRBV11-2; d_call: TRBD2; j_call: TRBJ2-2; cdr3_aa: CASSPTGREGVGELFF; cdr3_nt: TGTGCCAGCAGCCCCACTGGGAGGGAAGGAGTCGGGGAGCTGTTTTTT
cdr3_length: 15; clone_size: once; v_call: TRBV7-3; d_call: NA; j_call: TRBJ1-1; cdr3_aa: CASSLLPTGNTEAFF; cdr3_nt: TGTGCCAGCAGCTTACTACCGACAGGGAACACTGAAGCTTTCTTT
cdr3_length: 17; clone_size: NA; v_call: TRBV10-3; d_call: TRBD2; j_call: TRBJ2-1; cdr3_aa: CAIRNLAGDSLGNEQFF; cdr3_nt: TGTGCCATCAGGAATCTAGCGGGGGATAGCTTGGGGAATGAGCAGTTCTTC
cdr3_length: 12; clone_size: few; v_call: TRBV6-1; d_call: NA; j_call: TRBJ1-5; cdr3_aa: CASSRSNQPQHF; cdr3_nt: TGTGCCAGCAGTAGGAGTAATCAGCCCCAGCATTTT
cdr3_length: 12; clone_size: few; v_call: TRBV28; d_call: NA; j_call: TRBJ1-1; cdr3_aa: CASGMADTEAFF; cdr3_nt: TGTGCCAGCGGTATGGCAGACACTGAAGCTTTCTTT
cdr3_length: 15; clone_size: NA; v_call: TRBV11-2; d_call: TRBD1; j_call: TRBJ2-1; cdr3_aa: CASKQLQGTHNEQFF; cdr3_nt: TGTGCCAGCAAACAGTTACAGGGGACACACAATGAGCAGTTCTTC
cdr3_length: 14; clone_size: NA; v_call: TRBV18; d_call: NA; j_call: TRBJ1-4; cdr3_aa: CASSPTTTNEKLFF; cdr3_nt: TGTGCCAGCTCACCGACAACAACTAATGAAAAACTGTTTTTT
cdr3_length: 15; clone_size: NA; v_call: TRBV15; d_call: TRBD2; j_call: TRBJ2-7; cdr3_aa: CATSRDRGGRYEQYF; cdr3_nt: TGTGCCACCAGCAGAGATCGGGGCGGGAGGTACGAGCAGTACTTC
cdr3_length: 16; clone_size: NA; v_call: TRBV9; d_call: TRBD1; j_call: TRBJ2-7; cdr3_aa: CASSLGRQGGSYEQYF; cdr3_nt: TGTGCCAGCAGCCTTGGTCGACAGGGTGGGTCCTACGAGCAGTACTTC
cdr3_length: 11; clone_size: once; v_call: TRBV20-1; d_call: NA; j_call: TRBJ1-1; cdr3_aa: CSAPVNTEAFF; cdr3_nt: TGCAGTGCTCCGGTGAACACTGAAGCTTTCTTT
cdr3_length: 15; clone_size: NA; v_call: TRBV18; d_call: NA; j_call: TRBJ1-1; cdr3_aa: CASSPHELVNTEAFF; cdr3_nt: TGTGCCAGCTCACCACACGAGCTTGTGAACACTGAAGCTTTCTTT
cdr3_length: 13; clone_size: NA; v_call: TRBV29-1; d_call: NA; j_call: TRBJ2-3; cdr3_aa: CSVEDTRTDTQYF; cdr3_nt: TGCAGCGTTGAAGATACGAGGACAGATACGCAGTATTTT
cdr3_length: 17; clone_size: NA; v_call: TRBV11-2; d_call: TRBD1; j_call: TRBJ2-3; cdr3_aa: CASTDQWDRGSTDTQYF; cdr3_nt: TGTGCCAGCACCGATCAGTGGGACAGGGGGAGCACAGATACGCAGTATTTT
cdr3_length: 13; clone_size: NA; v_call: TRBV27; d_call: NA; j_call: TRBJ1-1; cdr3_aa: CASSLGLNTEAFF; cdr3_nt: TGTGCCAGCAGTTTAGGCCTGAACACTGAAGCTTTCTTT
cdr3_length: 14; clone_size: NA; v_call: TRBV9; d_call: NA; j_call: TRBJ2-3; cdr3_aa: CASSVAGREILLYF; cdr3_nt: TGTGCCAGCAGCGTAGCAGGACGGGAGATCTTGTTGTATTTT
cdr3_length: 13; clone_size: NA; v_call: TRBV6-1; d_call: NA; j_call: TRBJ2-7; cdr3_aa: CASSVYSSYEQYF; cdr3_nt: TGTGCCAGCAGTGTGTATAGCTCCTACGAGCAGTACTTC
cdr3_length: 14; clone_size: NA; v_call: TRBV6-1; d_call: NA; j_call: TRBJ1-4; cdr3_aa: CASSRQPTNEKLFF; cdr3_nt: TGTGCCAGCAGTCGACAGCCAACTAATGAAAAACTGTTTTTT
cdr3_length: 15; clone_size: NA; v_call: TRBV7-9; d_call: NA; j_call: TRBJ1-1; cdr3_aa: CASDPGGIVATEAFF; cdr3_nt: TGTGCCAGCGACCCGGGGGGCATCGTGGCCACTGAGGCTTTCTTT
cdr3_length: 13; clone_size: NA; v_call: TRBV25-1; d_call: NA; j_call: TRBJ1-2; cdr3_aa: CASSEWGGDGYTF; cdr3_nt: TGTGCCAGCAGTGAATGGGGGGGGGATGGCTACACCTTC
cdr3_length: 14; clone_size: NA; v_call: TRBV21-1; d_call: NA; j_call: TRBJ1-2; cdr3_aa: CASSNRTDWRVYTF; cdr3_nt: TGTGCCAGCAGCAACCGGACGGACTGGAGGGTCTACACCTTC
cdr3_length: 13; clone_size: NA; v_call: TRBV10-1; d_call: TRBD2; j_call: TRBJ2-3; cdr3_aa: CASAETGGGRQYF; cdr3_nt: TGCGCCAGCGCGGAGACAGGCGGGGGGCGGCAGTATTTT
cdr3_length: 14; clone_size: NA; v_call: TRBV2; d_call: NA; j_call: TRBJ1-2; cdr3_aa: CASSDDGQLYGYTF; cdr3_nt: TGTGCCAGCAGTGACGACGGACAACTCTATGGCTACACCTTC
cdr3_length: 14; clone_size: NA; v_call: TRBV6-6; d_call: NA; j_call: TRBJ2-3; cdr3_aa: CASSYEHRTDTQYF; cdr3_nt: TGTGCCAGCAGTTATGAGCACCGCACAGATACGCAGTATTTT
cdr3_length: 11; clone_size: NA; v_call: TRBV7-9; d_call: NA; j_call: TRBJ1-1; cdr3_aa: CASKLQGEAFF; cdr3_nt: TGTGCCAGCAAATTACAGGGTGAAGCTTTCTTT
cdr3_length: 18; clone_size: once; v_call: TRBV2; d_call: TRBD2; j_call: TRBJ2-1; cdr3_aa: CASPEGSTGTSGDNEQFF; cdr3_nt: TGTGCCAGTCCTGAAGGATCAACCGGGACTAGCGGGGACAATGAGCAGTTCTTC
cdr3_length: 15; clone_size: NA; v_call: TRBV7-8; d_call: NA; j_call: TRBJ1-5; cdr3_aa: CASSPNSIDNQPQHF; cdr3_nt: TGTGCCAGCAGCCCGAACAGTATCGACAATCAGCCCCAGCATTTT
cdr3_length: 16; clone_size: NA; v_call: TRBV13; d_call: TRBD1; j_call: TRBJ2-6; cdr3_aa: CASSHRGYAGANVLTF; cdr3_nt: TGTGCCAGCAGTCACAGGGGGTATGCTGGGGCCAACGTCCTGACTTTC
cdr3_length: 13; clone_size: NA; v_call: TRBV30; d_call: TRBD2; j_call: TRBJ2-4; cdr3_aa: CAWSVNGRNIQYF; cdr3_nt: TGTGCCTGGAGTGTAAACGGGAGGAACATTCAGTACTTC
cdr3_length: 13; clone_size: once; v_call: TRBV29-1; d_call: NA; j_call: TRBJ1-1; cdr3_aa: CSVEGTLGTEAFF; cdr3_nt: TGCAGCGTTGAGGGCACCCTTGGGACTGAAGCTTTCTTT